This is a list of T cell receptor beta chains from one sample in a study of CD8 T cells in ankylosing spondylitis. TCRdb fed the 5' RACE reads into MiXCR, producing one record per CDR3 protein. The sample consists of 220,000 or so distinct CDR3 sequences, about 10% of them appearing once. Material for sequencing was blood, either unsorted or a sorted T cell fraction (not recorded which). The source is a male donor with ankylosing spondylitis or in good health (not recorded which). Each CDR3 is given with its conserved first and last residue. The D gene is left open where the match is weak. Clone size is given for some rows only: seen once, a few or many times, or a class if the clone is expanded.

abundance	d_gene	v_gene	j_gene	CDR3nt	CDR3aa
many	-	TRBV5-5	TRBJ2-3	TGTGCCAGCAGCTTAGGAGGGGGACGCACAGATACGCAGTATTTT	CASSLGGGRTDTQYF
few	TRBD1	TRBV10-3	TRBJ2-5	TGTGTCGCCGTGAGGACCGTGCACGGACAGGAAGAGACCCAGTACTTC	CVAVRTVHGQEETQYF
-	-	TRBV12-3/TRBV12-4	TRBJ1-5	TGTGCCAGCAGTTCGACAAAGGGGGACCATCAGCCCCAGCATTTT	CASSSTKGDHQPQHF
-	TRBD1	TRBV12-3/TRBV12-4	TRBJ1-2	TGTGCCAGCAGGGAGACAGGGCCGGTCTACACCTTC	CASRETGPVYTF
few	-	TRBV7-9	TRBJ2-2	TGTGCCAGCAGCTACAGAATTTCGCTGTTTTTT	CASSYRISLFF
many	-	TRBV7-6	TRBJ2-1	TGTGCCAGCAGCTTAGCCGGGACAAGTTCAAATGAGCAGTTCTTC	CASSLAGTSSNEQFF
many	-	TRBV20-1	TRBJ2-3	TGCAGTGCTAGAGATTGGGGCCGCACAGATACGCAGTATTTT	CSARDWGRTDTQYF
many	-	TRBV12-3/TRBV12-4	TRBJ1-2	TGTGCCAGCAGTTTAGCGCGAGGCAGCTCCTATGGCTACACCTTC	CASSLARGSSYGYTF
many	-	TRBV29-1	TRBJ2-2	TGCAGCGTAAAAGGGAGGGGGCAATGGGCCACCGGGGAGCTGTTTTTT	CSVKGRGQWATGELFF
many	-	TRBV27	TRBJ2-5	TGTGCCAGCAGTTTCTACGAGACTAGCCAAGAGACCCAGTACTTC	CASSFYETSQETQYF
-	TRBD1	TRBV4-1	TRBJ2-7	TGCGCCAGCAGCCAAACCCCCGAGGGGGCGATTAGGTACGAGCAGTACTTC	CASSQTPEGAIRYEQYF
few	-	TRBV9	TRBJ2-5	TGTGCCAGCAGCGCCCGGGACCCGATGGGCCAAGAGACCCAGTACTTC	CASSARDPMGQETQYF
many	-	TRBV20-1	TRBJ1-2	TGCAGTGCCCCCCCCCCGACGGGGATGGTCTATGGCTACACCTTC	CSAPPPTGMVYGYTF
few	-	TRBV2	TRBJ2-5	TGTGCCAGCAGTCCCCATGAGACCCAGTACTTC	CASSPHETQYF
once	TRBD1	TRBV6-1	TRBJ1-5	TGTGCCAGCAGGGAGACCGGGACAGTCGATCAGCCCCAGCCTTTT	CASRETGTVDQPQPF
many	-	TRBV4-2	TRBJ2-3	TGTGCCAGCAGCCAAGATAGGCAGGAAACAGATACGCAGTATTTT	CASSQDRQETDTQYF
many	TRBD1	TRBV20-1	TRBJ2-5	TGCAGTGCTAGACCGACAGGGCGAGAGACCCAGTACTTC	CSARPTGRETQYF